This TCR beta chain emerged from a study of blood T cell repertoires in COVID-19. The wider study: Researchers got acute and convalescent COVID-19 samples from the United States, Italy and Spain.

Germline CDR1 reads SGHTA; CDR2 reads FQGTGA. V shed 5 bases and J shed 4 bases, with 19 bases lying between them. This CDR3 contains 16 residues. Measured with immunoSEQ multiplex PCR; TCRdb has only the in-frame clones, and not every one. The profile shows approximately 300,000 clones, over 75% of them singletons. The age range of participants was about 18 to 100 years, with residence in roughly 25 US areas. Which cohort a participant joined came from the clinical history participants gave. Two negative PCRs, clearance, or symptom resolution were required of recovered Cohort 3 donors. This sequence was found in a young woman who had recovered from COVID-19. Sequencing was performed on PBMCs or T cells enriched from blood (not recorded which). The rearrangement uses TRBV7-3 and TRBJ2-3, with a weak D call TRBD2 (6 bases). CDR3 sequence: CASSHPGGREPDTQYF. CDR3 sequence (DNA): TGTGCCAGCAGCCATCCCGGAGGACGGGAGCCAGATACGCAGTATTTT.